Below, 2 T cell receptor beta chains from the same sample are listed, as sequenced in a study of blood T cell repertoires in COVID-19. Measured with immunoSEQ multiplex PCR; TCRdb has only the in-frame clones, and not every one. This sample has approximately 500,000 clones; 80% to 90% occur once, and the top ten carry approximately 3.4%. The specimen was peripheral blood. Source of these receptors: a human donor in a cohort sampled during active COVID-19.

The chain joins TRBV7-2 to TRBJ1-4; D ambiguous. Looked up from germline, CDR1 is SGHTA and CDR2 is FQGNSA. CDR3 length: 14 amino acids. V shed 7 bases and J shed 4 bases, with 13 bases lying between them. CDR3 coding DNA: TGTGCCAGCAAAGGAGGGATGAATAATGAAAAACTGTTTTTT. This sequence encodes CASKGGMNNEKLFF.

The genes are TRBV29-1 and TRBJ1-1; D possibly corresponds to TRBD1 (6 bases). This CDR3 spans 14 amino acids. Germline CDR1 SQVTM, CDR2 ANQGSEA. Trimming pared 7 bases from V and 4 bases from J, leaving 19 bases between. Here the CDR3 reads CSALGQPRSTEAFF. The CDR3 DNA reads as TGCAGCGCTTTAGGACAGCCGAGGAGCACTGAAGCTTTCTTT.